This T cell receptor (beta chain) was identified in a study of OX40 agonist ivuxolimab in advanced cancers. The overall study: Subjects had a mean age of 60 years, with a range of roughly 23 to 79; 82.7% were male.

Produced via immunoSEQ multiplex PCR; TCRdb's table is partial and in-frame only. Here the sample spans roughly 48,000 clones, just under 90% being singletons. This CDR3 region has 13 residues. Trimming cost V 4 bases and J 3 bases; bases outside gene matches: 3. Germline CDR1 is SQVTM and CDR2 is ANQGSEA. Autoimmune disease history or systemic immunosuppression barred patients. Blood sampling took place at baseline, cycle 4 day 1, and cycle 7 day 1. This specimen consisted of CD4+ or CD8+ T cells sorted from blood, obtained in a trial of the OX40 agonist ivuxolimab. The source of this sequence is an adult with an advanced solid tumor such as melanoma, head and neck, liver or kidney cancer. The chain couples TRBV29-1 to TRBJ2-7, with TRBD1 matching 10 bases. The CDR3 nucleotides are TGCAGCGTTGGGACAGGGGGGAACTACGAGCAGTACTTC. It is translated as CSVGTGGNYEQYF.